Below are 27 T cell receptor beta chains sequenced from a single sample in a study of shared clonotypes between healthy human individuals. The protocol was immunoSEQ multiplex PCR, while the TCRdb copy is restricted to in-frame clones and leaves out a portion. The top ten clones hold around 0.45% of a sample with some 1.5 million clones, approximately 98% of them seen once. Sequences were obtained from naive CD4+ T cells sorted from blood. Indicated subset: CD45RA+ positively selected. The receptors shown here come from a young man in good health.

The rearrangement joins TRBV5-1 to TRBJ1-4; D not certain. The germline CDR1 and CDR2 sequences are SGHRS and YFSETQ. Deletions cut 0 bases from V and 6 bases from J, with 6 bases between. The CDR3 covers 13 residues. The CDR3 region is CASSLAPDEKLFF. The CDR3 DNA sequence: TGCGCCAGCAGCTTGGCTCCAGATGAAAAACTGTTTTTT.

V usage is TRBV30 and J usage is TRBJ2-3; D perhaps matches TRBD1 (6 bases). Trimming shortened V by 4 bases and J by 7 bases, and 9 bases separated the two germline ends. The CDR3 is 11 residues long. Germline V gene sequence: CDR1 GTSNPN, CDR2 SVGIG (reference sequence). CDR3 amino acids: CAWKTGHTQYF. The DNA for the CDR3 is TGTGCCTGGAAAACAGGGCATACGCAGTATTTT.

The chain employs TRBV11-2 and TRBJ1-2; 10 nucleotides line up with TRBD1. J gave up 2 bases and V 5 bases, and 5 bases lay outside the gene matches. The CDR3 loop spans 15 amino acids. CDR1 and CDR2 (germline): SGHAT, FQNNGV. The CDR3: CASSPGQGTNYGYTF. In nucleotides, the CDR3 is TGTGCCAGCAGCCCGGGACAGGGGACGAACTATGGCTACACCTTC.

With respect to this clone: This CDR3 is also generated by other DNA sequences in the sample. The rearrangement joins TRBV6-5 to TRBJ2-7, with 7 bases matching TRBD2. Germline-derived CDR1 and CDR2 are MNHEY and SVGAGI. J lost 2 bases, V lost 8 bases, and 0 bases had no gene match. The CDR3 extends over 11 amino acids. The CDR3 reads CASGRAYEQYF. CDR3 coding DNA: TGTGCCAGCGGGAGGGCCTACGAGCAGTACTTC.

Comment on this clone: This sample also contains other DNA sequences that code for the same CDR3. The chain links TRBV2 to TRBJ1-2; no clear D. Deletions cut 3 bases from V and 4 bases from J, with 6 bases between. Per the germline V gene, CDR1 is SNHLY and CDR2 is FYNNEI. The CDR3 is made up of 12 amino acids. The CDR3 spells CASSDQGYGYTF. CDR3 DNA: TGTGCCAGCAGTGATCAAGGCTATGGCTACACCTTC.

This rearrangement joins TRBV2 to TRBJ1-2; no definite D call. Germline CDR1 is SNHLY and CDR2 is FYNNEI. Deletions cut 8 bases from V and 0 bases from J, with 16 bases between. The CDR3 runs to 15 residues. CDR3 amino acids: CASPTSGAPNYGYTF. The CDR3 DNA follows: TGTGCCAGCCCGACCAGCGGCGCCCCTAACTATGGCTACACCTTC. Combining the CDR3 with reference TRBV2 and TRBJ1-2 gives the whole variable domain EPEVTQTPSHQVTQMGQEVILRCVPISNHLYFYWYRQILGQKVEFLVSFYNNEISEKSEIFDDQFSVERPDGSNFTLKIRSTKLEDSAMYFCASPTSGAPNYGYTFGSGTRLTVV.

Worth noting for this clone: At the DNA level, this CDR3 is encoded by other sequences in the same sample as well. The chain is built from TRBV2 and TRBJ1-1, with D perhaps TRBD1 (6 bases). This CDR3 is 14 amino acids long. V lost 4 bases and J lost 0, with 9 bases in between. Germline loops: CDR1 SNHLY, CDR2 FYNNEI. CDR3 sequence (DNA): TGTGCCAGCAGTGCACAGGGATTGAACACTGAAGCTTTCTTT. Its protein is CASSAQGLNTEAFF.

The genes are TRBV2 and TRBJ1-5; D gene unclear. The CDR3 length is 16 residues. Trimming took off 2 bases at V and 9 bases at J, with 20 bases between the two ends. The germline V gene has CDR1 SNHLY and CDR2 FYNNEI. In DNA form, the CDR3 reads TGTGCCAGCAGTGAACCCCGGGCAGGCGAGATCGGGCCCCAGCATTTT. Translation: CASSEPRAGEIGPQHF.

This chain connects TRBV5-6 to TRBJ2-3, with TRBD2 matching 7 bases. This CDR3 is 16 amino acids long. Germline V CDR1 and CDR2: SGHDT, YYEEEE. The V gene end was trimmed by 1 base and the J gene end by 1 base; junction bases not matched to a gene: 6. The CDR3 reads CASSLTSASRTDTQYF. CDR3 DNA sequence: TGTGCCAGCAGCTTGACTAGCGCCTCCCGCACAGATACGCAGTATTTT. Looking up the rest from reference TRBV5-6 and TRBJ2-3 gives the full variable domain: DAGVTQSPTHLIKTRGQQVTLRCSPKSGHDTVSWYQQALGQGPQFIFQYYEEEERQRGNFPDRFSGHQFPNYSSELNVNALLLGDSALYLCASSLTSASRTDTQYFGPGTRLTVL.

This sequence joins TRBV9 and TRBJ2-1, with 8 positions matching TRBD2. J lost 3 bases, V lost 5 bases, and 7 bases had no gene match. The CDR3 runs to 15 residues. Germline values: CDR1 SGDLS, CDR2 YYNGEE. The CDR3 region is CASSPAGVFYNEQFF. CDR3 coding DNA: TGTGCCAGCAGTCCAGCGGGAGTGTTCTACAATGAGCAGTTCTTC.

The J gene is TRBJ2-7, the V gene TRBV9; 10 positions match TRBD1. CDR1 SGDLS and CDR2 YYNGEE come from the germline V gene. The CDR3 totals 16 residues. V shed 4 bases, J shed 1 base, and the junction held 8 bases outside the gene matches. This CDR3 reads CASSPRDRGLSYEQYF. CDR3 nucleotides: TGTGCCAGCAGCCCGCGGGACAGGGGACTATCCTACGAGCAGTACTTC.

The V gene is TRBV10-2, the J gene TRBJ1-1, with D hard to call. Between the trimmed V and J ends, which lost 3 bases and 4 bases, there was a span of 15 bases. The length of the CDR3 is 15 residues. Per germline, CDR1 WSHSY and CDR2 SAAADI. For the CDR3, the DNA is TGCGCCAGCAGTGATTTTTGGAGTCGGGGCACTGAAGCTTTCTTT. Translated, it gives CASSDFWSRGTEAFF.

This chain joins TRBV14 and TRBJ2-1, with D uncertain. This CDR3 spans 12 amino acids. V dropped 1 base and J dropped 5 bases, with 3 bases sitting between them. Germline CDR1 SGHDN, CDR2 FVKESK. In DNA form, the CDR3 reads TGTGCCAGCAGCCAAGTCGACAATGAGCAGTTCTTC. It is translated as CASSQVDNEQFF.

J is TRBJ1-1 and V is TRBV4-3; D unclear. The germline V gene has CDR1 LGHNA and CDR2 YSLEER. V was trimmed by 2 bases and J by 3 bases, leaving 7 bases between them. This CDR3 is 13 amino acids long. This CDR3 reads CASSQPGYTEAFF. The CDR3 region has the DNA TGCGCCAGCAGCCAACCGGGGTACACTGAAGCTTTCTTT.

The chain joins TRBV30 to TRBJ1-4; a weak D match, TRBD1 (5 bases). CDR3 length: 15 residues. In germline, CDR1 is GTSNPN, CDR2 SVGIG (reference sequence). V was clipped by 0 bases and J by 4 bases, with 12 bases between them. The CDR3 region has the DNA TGTGCCTGGAGTGTGCAGGGAATCCTTAATGAAAAACTGTTTTTT. Translation: CAWSVQGILNEKLFF.

This clone appeared a single time. One junction end does not reproduce the germline sequence, and a read error may be involved. V gene TRBV6-5 combines with J gene TRBJ1-3; 8 bases align to TRBD1. CDR3 length equals 12 residues. Germline V lookup: CDR1 MNHEY, CDR2 SVGAGI. CDR3 nucleotide sequence: TGTGCCAGCAGGGAGACAGGGGAAAGGGTGCATTTT. It specifies CASRETGERVHF.

A single count supports this clone. The chain combines TRBV5-4 with TRBJ1-2; D is uncertain. Trimming left V 9 bases short and J 3 bases short, with 15 bases between. The CDR3 loop spans 13 amino acids. Germline V gene data show CDR1 as SGHNT and CDR2 as YYREEE (reference sequence). In DNA, the CDR3 is TGTGCCACCACGTTACTAGGGCACTATGGCTACACCTTC. It yields the protein CATTLLGHYGYTF.

The V and J genes are TRBV6-5 and TRBJ2-4; 7 bases fit TRBD1. The CDR3 has 13 amino acids. V was clipped by 6 bases and J by 4 bases; unmatched bases: 3. Per the germline V gene, CDR1 is MNHEY and CDR2 is SVGAGI. CDR3 protein: CASSPQGKNIQYF. The CDR3 DNA is TGTGCCAGCAGCCCACAGGGGAAAAACATTCAGTACTTC.

The chain employs TRBV29-1 and TRBJ1-3; the D is unclear. V lost 2 bases, J lost 3 bases, and 8 bases lay in between. Germline V gives CDR1 SQVTM, CDR2 ANQGSEA. The CDR3 loop spans 13 amino acids. The CDR3 DNA sequence: TGCAGCGTTGAATTGGGCAGTGGAAACACCATATATTTT. This translates into CSVELGSGNTIYF.

This rearrangement joins TRBV30 to TRBJ1-2; D may be TRBD1 (5 bases). Germline V lookup: CDR1 GTSNPN, CDR2 SVGIG (reference sequence). The CDR3 runs to 11 residues. With 2 bases removed from V and 7 bases from J, the gap between germline ends came to 8 bases. CDR3 in DNA: TGTGCCTGGAGTTCGGGGGTTGGCTACACCTTC. This translates into CAWSSGVGYTF.

This chain uses TRBV2 with TRBJ1-1; 8 bases align to TRBD1. The CDR3 spans 12 residues. With V trimmed by 10 bases and J by 4 bases, 5 bases remained unmatched. CDR1 and CDR2 (germline): SNHLY, FYNNEI. CDR3 sequence reads: CATRDRSTEAFF. In nucleotides, the CDR3 is TGTGCCACCCGGGACAGGAGCACTGAAGCTTTCTTT. The full variable domain, completed using reference TRBV2 and TRBJ1-1, is EPEVTQTPSHQVTQMGQEVILRCVPISNHLYFYWYRQILGQKVEFLVSFYNNEISEKSEIFDDQFSVERPDGSNFTLKIRSTKLEDSAMYFCATRDRSTEAFFGQGTRLTVV.

The chain combines TRBV18 with TRBJ2-3; weak D call: TRBD2 (6 bases). Trimming cost V 11 bases and J 10 bases, with 28 bases left between them. Germline lookup yields CDR1 KGHSH and CDR2 LQKENI. The CDR3 is made up of 15 amino acids. Here the CDR3 reads CAGKSRQSSGGPQYF. CDR3 nucleotides: TGTGCCGGAAAATCGCGACAGTCCTCCGGAGGGCCGCAGTATTTT.

This clone came up once. The CDR3 loop reads CASRPGQGAVGYTF. Written as DNA, the CDR3 is TGTGCCAGCAGACCGGGACAGGGGGCTGTCGGCTACACCTTC. This chain links TRBV6-5 with TRBJ1-2, with TRBD1 matching 12 bases. Germline assignment: CDR1 MNHEY and CDR2 SVGAGI. CDR3 length equals 14 residues. The V and J ends lost 6 bases and 8 bases, in that order; junction bases with no gene match: 7.

The genes are TRBV5-1 and TRBJ2-3; unclear D gene. V was shortened by 0 bases and J by 1 base, with 12 bases between the two germline ends. Germline V gives CDR1 SGHRS, CDR2 YFSETQ. The CDR3 totals 16 residues. The CDR3 sequence is CASSLVGSVGTDTQYF. Here the CDR3 DNA reads TGCGCCAGCAGCTTGGTCGGGTCAGTAGGCACAGATACGCAGTATTTT.

The chain links TRBV7-7 to TRBJ2-6; D remains ambiguous. This CDR3 is 13 amino acids long. The germline V gene has CDR1 SSHAT and CDR2 FNYEAQ (reference sequence). The CDR3 sequence: CATGPPGANVLTF. The CDR3 DNA reads TGTGCTACGGGTCCGCCGGGGGCCAACGTCCTGACTTTC.

This chain joins TRBV7-9 and TRBJ2-7; 7 bases line up with TRBD2. This CDR3 region has 17 residues. V lost 7 bases, J lost 0 bases, and 15 bases stayed unmatched. Germline values: CDR1 SEHNR, CDR2 FQNEAQ (reference sequence). CDR3 nucleotides: TGTGCCAGCACCCGCTGGGAGGGCTTAGGCTACTCCTACGAGCAGTACTTC. Amino acids: CASTRWEGLGYSYEQYF.

The chain employs TRBV28 and TRBJ1-1; D is ambiguous. The ends were cut back, 6 bases at V and 7 bases at J, with 12 bases in the middle. CDR1 is MDHEN and CDR2 is SYDVKM in the germline V gene. The CDR3 is 12 amino acids. In DNA, the CDR3 is TGTGCCAGCAGACCAGTAGGGATTGAAGCTTTCTTT. It specifies CASRPVGIEAFF.